The 29 T cell receptor beta chains presented below share a single source sample, sequenced in a study of cytomegalovirus exposure and HLA in healthy donors. In the PCR, 60 Vbeta and 13 Jbeta primers were used. Assay: immunoSEQ multiplex PCR; the TCRdb copy retains only in-frame clones and omits some. This table has more than 85,000 clones, 75% to 80% appearing once. Sequencing was performed on PBMCs. The receptors stem from a woman aged 25 to 39 in good health and CMV-seronegative.

The chain couples TRBV7-2 to TRBJ1-5, with TRBD1 matching 7 bases. The CDR3 length is 15 residues. Trimming at V came to 4 bases and at J to 4 bases, leaving 7 bases not matched to a gene. CDR1 SGHTA and CDR2 FQGNSA come from the germline V gene. Here the CDR3 reads CASSSTGANNQPQHF. For the CDR3, the DNA is TGTGCCAGCAGCTCAACAGGGGCAAATAATCAGCCCCAGCATTTT.

This sequence joins TRBV5-1 and TRBJ1-2; D might be TRBD1 (5 bases). The germline V and J ends were trimmed by 6 bases and 7 bases, with 19 bases remaining between them. The CDR3 sequence is 14 residues long. Germline lookup yields CDR1 SGHRS and CDR2 YFSETQ. The CDR3 sequence is CASTPGGGVGGYTF. As DNA, the CDR3 is TGCGCCAGCACTCCCGGCGGAGGGGTCGGTGGCTACACCTTC.

The rearrangement links TRBV30 to TRBJ2-7, with TRBD2 matching over 8 bases. CDR1 is GTSNPN and CDR2 is SVGIG in the germline V gene (reference sequence). This CDR3 comprises 16 residues. The junction had 9 bases not matched to a gene; V was cut back by 2 bases and J by 0 bases. The CDR3 DNA follows: TGTGCCTGGAGTCGAGCGGGAGCGTACCCCTCCTACGAGCAGTACTTC. This codes for CAWSRAGAYPSYEQYF.

Comment on this clone: Different DNA sequences within this sample yield the same CDR3. The V call is TRBV30, the J call TRBJ2-3, with 8 bases aligning to TRBD2. This CDR3 has 15 amino acids. Germline assignment: CDR1 GTSNPN and CDR2 SVGIG (reference sequence). V lost 0 bases and J lost 2; bases outside the gene matches: 4. The CDR3 nucleotides are TGTGCCTGGAGTGTGGGTAGCGGGGTCACAGATACGCAGTATTTT. The encoded protein is CAWSVGSGVTDTQYF.

The chain links TRBV29-1 to TRBJ1-2; 9 bases agree with TRBD1. This CDR3 spans 16 amino acids. Germline lookup yields CDR1 SQVTM and CDR2 ANQGSEA. J gave up 2 bases and V 0 bases, and 7 bases lay outside the gene matches. This CDR3 reads CSVEEFAGQGNYGYTF. In DNA form, the CDR3 reads TGCAGCGTTGAAGAGTTCGCGGGACAGGGAAACTATGGCTACACCTTC.

V usage is TRBV5-1 and J usage is TRBJ2-5; TRBD2 matches 7 bases. The germline CDR1 and CDR2 sequences are SGHRS and YFSETQ. The V and J ends lost 4 bases and 5 bases, in that order; junction bases with no gene match: 8. The CDR3 runs 14 residues. CDR3 nucleotides: TGCGCCAGCAGCCGTTGGGAGGGTACGGAGACCCAGTACTTC. Amino acids: CASSRWEGTETQYF.

The CDR3 DNA follows: TGTGCCAGCAGAAGAGGGCAGGGGCAAGTTCCCCTCCACTTT. It translates to CASRRGQGQVPLHF. V and J are TRBV7-9 and TRBJ1-6; tentatively, D is TRBD1 (6 bases). Germline lookup yields CDR1 SEHNR and CDR2 FQNEAQ (reference sequence). The CDR3 is made up of 14 amino acids. V was pared by 6 bases and J by 13 bases, with 19 bases between.

The J gene is TRBJ2-3, the V gene TRBV7-9, with D uncertain. The CDR3 is 13 residues long. Germline V lookup: CDR1 SEHNR, CDR2 FQNEAQ (reference sequence). Trimming cost V 7 bases and J 0 bases, with 8 bases left between them. CDR3 sequence (DNA): TGTGCCAGCACAGAACGAAGCACAGATACGCAGTATTTT. This gives the protein CASTERSTDTQYF.

The chain links TRBV18 to TRBJ2-7; 13 bases agree with TRBD2. V lost 5 bases to trimming and J lost 0 bases; unmatched junction nucleotides: 4. Germline CDR1 is KGHSH and CDR2 is LQKENI. The CDR3 sequence is 16 residues long. The CDR3 nucleotides read TGTGCCAGCTCAGCCTGGACTAGCGGGAGCTCCTACGAGCAGTACTTC. Amino acids: CASSAWTSGSSYEQYF. The variable domain in full, with the rest retrieved from reference TRBV18 and TRBJ2-7, is NAGVMQNPRHLVRRRGQEARLRCSPMKGHSHVYWYRQLPEEGLKFMVYLQKENIIDESGMPKERFSAEFPKEGPSILRIQQVVRGDSAAYFCASSAWTSGSSYEQYFGPGTRLTVT.

The rearrangement joins TRBV15 to TRBJ2-1; possible D gene TRBD1, 6 bases. This CDR3 is 17 amino acids long. Trimming pared 5 bases from V and 5 bases from J, leaving 22 bases between. CDR1 LNHNV and CDR2 YYDKDF come from the germline V gene (reference sequence). The CDR3 spells CATSPTNPGHQHNEQFF. The DNA for the CDR3 is TGTGCCACCAGCCCGACCAACCCGGGACATCAACACAATGAGCAGTTCTTC.

The rearrangement joins TRBV6-1 to TRBJ1-1, with D perhaps matching TRBD1 (6 bases). CDR3 length equals 19 residues. Per the germline V gene, CDR1 is MNHNS and CDR2 is SASEGT. V shed 2 bases and J shed 3 bases, with 25 bases lying between them. The CDR3 DNA reads TGTGCCAGCAGTGAAAGTACAGGGCCCGGAGCGAGGACGGACACTGAAGCTTTCTTT. Translation gives CASSESTGPGARTDTEAFF.

The J gene is TRBJ1-5, the V gene TRBV30; possible D gene TRBD1, 6 bases. V was cut by 2 bases and J by 9 bases, with 17 bases left in between. CDR1 is GTSNPN, CDR2 SVGIG, per germline (reference sequence). The CDR3 extends over 14 amino acids. The CDR3 is CAWSSGQNGRPQHF. DNA of the CDR3: TGTGCCTGGAGTTCCGGACAGAATGGTCGGCCCCAGCATTTT. The complete variable domain, with remaining parts taken from reference TRBV30 and TRBJ1-5, reads SQTIHQWPATLVQPVGSPLSLECTVEGTSNPNLYWYRQAAGRGLQLLFYSVGIGQISSEVPQNLSASRPQDRQFILSSKKLLLSDSGFYLCAWSSGQNGRPQHFGDGTRLSIL.

The rearrangement joins TRBV7-9 to TRBJ2-7; TRBD2 aligns across 11 bases. The V gene's germline CDR1 is SEHNR and CDR2 FQNEAQ (reference sequence). J gave up 5 bases and V 4 bases, and 13 bases lay outside the gene matches. The CDR3 contains 17 residues. CDR3 amino acids: CASSSGTSGVEKHEQYF. CDR3 DNA: TGTGCCAGCAGCTCCGGGACTAGCGGAGTGGAGAAGCACGAGCAGTACTTC.

The genes are TRBV4-3 and TRBJ2-5; 11 bases match TRBD2. Trimming at V came to 4 bases and at J to 3 bases, leaving 4 bases not matched to a gene. Per the germline V gene, CDR1 is LGHNA and CDR2 is YSLEER. The length of the CDR3 is 15 residues. The CDR3 region is CASSRLAGGKETQYF. CDR3 nucleotide sequence: TGCGCCAGCAGCCGATTAGCGGGAGGGAAAGAGACCCAGTACTTC.

This chain uses TRBV6-1 with TRBJ2-6; maybe TRBD1 (5 bases). The V end was cut by 6 bases, the J end by 1 base, with 10 bases between. Germline loops: CDR1 MNHNS, CDR2 SASEGT. The CDR3 runs to 15 residues. CDR3 coding DNA: TGTGCCAGCAGCAGGGCCTTTTCTGGGGCCAACGTCCTGACTTTC. The encoded protein is CASSRAFSGANVLTF.

This chain connects TRBV7-9 to TRBJ1-5; the match to TRBD1 covers 8 bases. CDR1 and CDR2 from the germline V gene are SEHNR and FQNEAQ (reference sequence). This CDR3 comprises 13 residues. Unmatched junction bases numbered 6, after V lost 5 bases and J lost 9 bases. CDR3 in amino acids: CASSPDRGWPQHF. CDR3 DNA sequence: TGTGCCAGCAGCCCAGACAGGGGTTGGCCCCAGCATTTT.

The gene calls are TRBV2 and TRBJ2-5, with 10 bases identical to TRBD2. The germline V gene has CDR1 SNHLY and CDR2 FYNNEI. The CDR3 is 17 amino acids. Germline trimming cut 4 bases from V and 1 base from J; bases unmatched to any gene: 9. In nucleotides, the CDR3 is TGTGCCAGCAGTGGACCAAAAGGGACTAGCGCCCAAGAGACCCAGTACTTC. Its protein is CASSGPKGTSAQETQYF.

This chain links TRBV27 with TRBJ1-5, with 7 bases that match TRBD1. CDR1 is MNHEY and CDR2 is SMNVEV in the germline V gene (reference sequence). This CDR3 comprises 14 residues. V was pared by 2 bases and J by 6 bases, with 4 bases of the junction left unmatched. The CDR3 nucleotides are TGTGCCAGCAGTTTAGCGACAGGGAGTCAGCCCCAGCATTTT. It encodes CASSLATGSQPQHF.

This chain joins TRBV7-3 and TRBJ2-5; unclear D gene. The CDR3 totals 14 residues. The V end was cut by 0 bases, the J end by 7 bases, with 12 bases between. Germline V gene lookup returns CDR1 SGHTA and CDR2 FQGTGA. The CDR3 here is CASSLTPSLGTQYF. For the CDR3, the DNA is TGTGCCAGCAGCTTAACGCCCTCCCTCGGGACCCAGTACTTC.

The chain recombines TRBV9 with TRBJ1-1, with 9 bases that match TRBD1. Germline CDR1 reads SGDLS; CDR2 reads YYNGEE. The V gene end was trimmed by 4 bases and the J gene end by 1 base; junction bases not matched to a gene: 5. The CDR3 covers 15 residues. CDR3 region: CASSRPGQGNTEAFF. CDR3 nucleotide sequence: TGTGCCAGCAGCAGACCGGGACAGGGGAACACTGAAGCTTTCTTT.

This chain connects TRBV30 to TRBJ2-5, with D maybe TRBD1 (6 bases). Germline values: CDR1 GTSNPN, CDR2 SVGIG (reference sequence). The ends were cut back, 2 bases at V and 1 base at J, with 14 bases in the middle. The CDR3 covers 15 residues. CDR3: CAWSSAGAPQETQYF. The CDR3 DNA sequence: TGTGCCTGGAGTTCAGCAGGGGCCCCCCAAGAGACCCAGTACTTC.

The chain employs TRBV28 and TRBJ2-4, with TRBD1 as a possible D gene (6 bases). The germline V gene has CDR1 MDHEN and CDR2 SYDVKM. The CDR3 consists of 16 residues. Trimming stripped 6 bases from V and 0 bases from J, with 15 bases between. CDR3 bases: TGTGCCAGCAGATCTACCCGGACAGAAGCCAAAAACATTCAGTACTTC. This codes for CASRSTRTEAKNIQYF.

The CDR3 region has the DNA TGTGCCAGCAGCGCGACTAGCGGGAGGAATGAGCAGTTCTTC. It yields the protein CASSATSGRNEQFF. The gene calls are TRBV7-9 and TRBJ2-1; TRBD2 aligns across 13 bases. From germline, CDR1 is SEHNR and CDR2 FQNEAQ (reference sequence). V shed 5 bases and J 7 bases; nucleotides not matched to a gene: 2. The CDR3 loop spans 14 amino acids.

By proportion, this clone is medium-sized. The chain uses TRBV2 and TRBJ1-5; no definite D call. CDR3 length: 11 residues. CDR1 is SNHLY, CDR2 FYNNEI, per germline. Here the CDR3 reads CGWGVNQPQHF. The CDR3 coding sequence is TGTGGATGGGGAGTTAATCAGCCCCAGCATTTT. Full variable domain (outside the CDR3, taken from reference TRBV2 and TRBJ1-5): EPEVTQTPSHQVTQMGQEVILRCVPISNHLYFYWYRQILGQKVEFLVSFYNNEISEKSEIFDDQFSVERPDGSNFTLKIRSTKLEDSAMYFCGWGVNQPQHFGDGTRLSIL.

The V and J genes are TRBV7-2 and TRBJ1-6, with D hard to call. The CDR3 is 14 amino acids. CDR1 and CDR2 (germline): SGHTA, FQGNSA. V was cut by 2 bases and J by 9 bases, with 11 bases left in between. CDR3 residues: CASSLTKISSPLHF. The DNA for the CDR3 is TGTGCCAGCAGCTTAACTAAGATAAGTTCACCCCTCCACTTT.

The chain joins TRBV13 to TRBJ2-7, with D possibly being TRBD1 (6 bases). The germline CDR1 and CDR2 sequences are PRHDT and FYEKMQ (reference sequence). V shed 1 base and J shed 4 bases, with 14 bases lying between them. The CDR3 consists of 15 residues. The CDR3, as DNA: TGTGCCAGCAGCTTAGTCGCGGGCAGGGGATACGAGCAGTACTTC. Translation: CASSLVAGRGYEQYF.

The V and J genes are TRBV4-3 and TRBJ2-1; D might be TRBD1 (6 bases). Per the germline V gene, CDR1 is LGHNA and CDR2 is YSLEER. V lost 4 bases, J lost 2 bases, and 6 bases lay in between. This CDR3 has 13 amino acids. The chain's CDR3 is CASSPGAYNEQFF. The CDR3 DNA reads TGCGCCAGCAGCCCAGGGGCCTACAATGAGCAGTTCTTC.

The chain carries TRBV4-3 and TRBJ2-7; TRBD2 matches at 7 bases. There are 15 residues in the CDR3. Germline CDR1 is LGHNA and CDR2 is YSLEER. The V and J ends lost 3 bases and 3 bases, in that order; junction bases with no gene match: 8. CDR3 nucleotide sequence: TGCGCCAGCAGCCAGGCCCGGGGGGAAGTCTACGAGCAGTACTTC. It encodes CASSQARGEVYEQYF.

Here the CDR3 DNA reads TGTGCCGCGGCCTCTCAGTCGGGGGGGGTTCAGCCCCAGCATTTT. Encoded protein: CAAASQSGGVQPQHF. The chain combines TRBV10-3 with TRBJ1-5; a weak D match, TRBD1 (5 bases). Germline V CDR1 and CDR2: ENHRY, SYGVKD. The V gene lost 11 bases and the J gene lost 6 bases, with 23 bases spanning the gap. The CDR3 runs 15 residues.